This TCR beta chain appears in the sequencing data of a study of response to subunit inactivated influenza vaccine. General observations from the study: Authors suggested that a seasonal influenza vaccination recruits few new T cells each time.

Points on this clonotype: Its antigen is not identified.

Via MiXCR, TCRdb re-called the RT-PCR reads, giving one row per CDR3 protein. Counted here are hundreds of thousands of distinct CDR3 sequences, less than 15% occurring once; the ten biggest clones make up approximately 7.6%. This sequence originates from a man in his fifties who received an inactivated influenza vaccine. Sequencing was performed on PBMCs from blood, taken less than 15 days before vaccination.

The CDR3 coding sequence is TGTGCCACCAGCAGAGATTGGGACACCGGCTCTGGAAACACCATATATTTT. Its translation is CATSRDWDTGSGNTIYF. The chain is built from TRBV15 and TRBJ1-3; weak D call: TRBD1 (6 bases). CDR1 is LNHNV, CDR2 YYDKDF, per germline (reference sequence). Between the trimmed V and J ends, which lost 0 bases and 0 bases, there was a span of 12 bases. There are 17 residues in the CDR3. Full variable domain (outside the CDR3, taken from reference TRBV15 and TRBJ1-3): DAMVIQNPRYQVTQFGKPVTLSCSQTLNHNVMYWYQQKSSQAPKLLFHYYDKDFNNEADTPDNFQSRRPNTSFCFLDIRSPGLGDTAMYLCATSRDWDTGSGNTIYFGEGSWLTVV.